These 24 T cell receptor beta chains were sequenced from one sample in a study of spatial heterogeneity in lung cancer (dated by TCRdb to about 2019). This sample's time point label indicates: blood at routine non-recurrence follow-up after resection. Libraries were built with 5' RACE. Data came from a NextSeq 500. The public reads were reprocessed in TCRdb via fastp at Q25 and MiXCR, keeping in-frame beta chains. Each entry merges the rows of one CDR3 protein and shows their most common DNA and genes. The sample yields under 150,000 distinct CDR3 sequences; about 10% were counted once. The ten largest clones add up to approximately 25% of the sample. The specimen comprised PBMCs, sampled at follow-up. The receptors derive from a female donor with early-stage non-small cell lung cancer.

At least ten counts were recorded for this clonotype. The chain links TRBV11-2 to TRBJ1-2, with no clear D. The V gene lost 4 bases and the J gene lost 12 bases, with 15 bases spanning the gap. Germline V gives CDR1 SGHAT, CDR2 FQNNGV. The CDR3 loop spans 12 amino acids. CDR3 loop: CASSSTGLVDTF. In DNA form, the CDR3 reads TGTGCCAGCAGCTCCACGGGTTTAGTTGACACCTTC.

The CDR3 DNA is TGTGCCAGCAGTTTAGGGGCCAGGACTAACACCGGGGAGCTGTTTTTT. Translating it yields CASSLGARTNTGELFF. This chain links TRBV12-3 or TRBV12-4 with TRBJ2-2, with D perhaps TRBD2 (5 bases). V was pared by 1 base and J by 2 bases, with 11 bases between. CDR3 length: 16 amino acids.

This clonotype was counted ten times or more. The CDR3 nucleotides read TGTGCCAGCAGCTTTAGGATCACAGATACGCAGTATTTT. Its protein product is CASSFRITDTQYF. The chain carries TRBV7-2 and TRBJ2-3; no clear D. CDR1 is SGHTA, CDR2 FQGNSA, per germline. The length of the CDR3 is 13 residues. Trimming removed 3 bases from V and 2 bases from J, with 6 bases in between.

This clonotype was seen only a few times. The genes are TRBV7-2 and TRBJ2-3, with TRBD2 matching over 7 bases. CDR1 and CDR2 from the germline V gene are SGHTA and FQGNSA. This CDR3 has 15 residues. The V gene end was trimmed by 1 base and the J gene end by 2 bases; junction bases not matched to a gene: 3. CDR3 sequence (DNA): TGTGCCAGCAGCTTAGAACTAGCGTACACAGATACGCAGTATTTT. Translation gives CASSLELAYTDTQYF.

The chain uses TRBV29-1 and TRBJ2-1, with 11 nucleotides matching TRBD2. The CDR3 runs 15 residues. Germline CDR1 reads SQVTM; CDR2 reads ANQGSEA. The V gene end was trimmed by 6 bases and the J gene end by 7 bases; junction bases not matched to a gene: 11. The CDR3 DNA reads TGCAGCGTCCGCCACCTAGCGGGAGGAGCAAATGAGCAGTTCTTC. This sequence encodes CSVRHLAGGANEQFF.

This rearrangement joins TRBV28 to TRBJ2-7; 10 bases are a match to TRBD2. The junction had 4 bases not matched to a gene; V was cut back by 6 bases and J by 2 bases. The CDR3 runs 14 residues. Per germline, CDR1 MDHEN and CDR2 SYDVKM. In nucleotides, the CDR3 is TGTGCCAGCAGACCCGGGACTAGCGCCTACGAGCAGTACTTC. Residues: CASRPGTSAYEQYF.

This clonotype was recorded a few times. V gene TRBV30 combines with J gene TRBJ2-3; D not resolved. The V end lost 0 bases, the J end lost 5 bases, and 6 bases lay between the germline ends. CDR1 and CDR2 (germline): GTSNPN, SVGIG (reference sequence). This CDR3 spans 12 amino acids. CDR3 nucleotide sequence: TGTGCCTGGAGTGTGCTAGGAGATACGCAGTATTTT. Translation gives CAWSVLGDTQYF.

The table lists this clonotype with many counts. The CDR3 DNA reads as TGCAGCGTGAAAGGACAGGGGCAAAATGAAAAACTGTTTTTT. Protein sequence: CSVKGQGQNEKLFF. The chain carries TRBV29-1 and TRBJ1-4, with 9 bases matching TRBD1. Germline CDR1 is SQVTM and CDR2 is ANQGSEA. Trimming removed 6 bases from V and 5 bases from J; junction bases left unmatched: 7. The CDR3 totals 14 residues. Together with reference TRBV29-1 and TRBJ1-4, the CDR3 gives the full variable domain: SAVISQKPSRDICQRGTSLTIQCQVDSQVTMMFWYRQQPGQSLTLIATANQGSEATYESGFVIDKFPISRPNLTFSTLTVSNMSPEDSSIYLCSVKGQGQNEKLFFGSGTQLSVL.

This clonotype has more than one count but fewer than ten. The chain has TRBV30 and TRBJ2-1; D is uncertain. V shed 5 bases and J shed 1 base, with 6 bases lying between them. This CDR3 is built from 12 residues. CDR1 is GTSNPN, CDR2 SVGIG, per germline (reference sequence). CDR3 amino acids: CAWGRSYNEQFF. The CDR3 bases are TGTGCCTGGGGAAGATCCTACAATGAGCAGTTCTTC.

The genes are TRBV30 and TRBJ1-2; no clear D gene. This CDR3 has 13 residues. V lost 1 base to trimming and J lost 4 bases, with 10 bases between them. Germline CDR1 reads GTSNPN; CDR2 reads SVGIG (reference sequence). The CDR3 sequence: CAWSATVLYGYTF. CDR3 coding DNA: TGTGCCTGGAGTGCCACAGTTCTCTATGGCTACACCTTC.

The rearrangement joins TRBV7-3 to TRBJ2-1, with D perhaps matching TRBD1 (7 bases). The germline CDR1 and CDR2 sequences are SGHTA and FQGTGA. The CDR3 runs 17 residues. The germline V and J ends were trimmed by 8 bases and 7 bases, with 27 bases remaining between them. The CDR3 nucleotides read TGTGCCAGCTCCCCAAGCGGGCCAGGGGGGTTGAGGAATGAGCAGTTCTTC. Translating it yields CASSPSGPGGLRNEQFF.

The V call is TRBV24-1, the J call TRBJ2-1; 10 bases align to TRBD1. This CDR3 is 16 amino acids long. The germline CDR1 and CDR2 sequences are KGHDR and SFDVKD. With V trimmed by 7 bases and J by 4 bases, 9 bases remained unmatched. This chain's CDR3 is CATRETGTGAYNEQFF. CDR3 sequence (DNA): TGTGCCACCAGAGAAACCGGGACAGGGGCATACAATGAGCAGTTCTTC.

This chain joins TRBV6-1 and TRBJ2-1; 11 nucleotides agree with TRBD2. The V gene's germline CDR1 is MNHNS and CDR2 SASEGT. Germline trimming cut 1 base from V and 4 bases from J; bases unmatched to any gene: 0. CDR3 size: 15 residues. In nucleotides, the CDR3 is TGTGCCAGCAGTGAAGGGACTAGCGGGTACAATGAGCAGTTCTTC. Translation: CASSEGTSGYNEQFF.

There are a few counts of this clonotype. The rearrangement joins TRBV2 to TRBJ2-2; 11 nucleotides align to TRBD1. CDR3 size: 14 residues. V lost 6 bases and J lost 7; bases outside the gene matches: 4. Germline values: CDR1 SNHLY, CDR2 FYNNEI. The DNA for the CDR3 is TGTGCCAGCAGAGGACAGGGGGCGATCGGGGAGCTGTTTTTT. Protein: CASRGQGAIGELFF.

This clonotype has a count of ten or more. The rearrangement joins TRBV10-3 to TRBJ2-1, with 14 positions matching TRBD2. The germline gives CDR1 ENHRY, CDR2 SYGVKD. The CDR3 contains 16 residues. V dropped 8 bases and J dropped 9; count of bases not matched to a gene: 12. The CDR3 sequence is CAIGGTSGRGSSEQFF. CDR3 sequence (DNA): TGTGCCATCGGGGGGACTAGCGGGAGAGGTTCGAGTGAGCAGTTCTTC.

This clonotype has more than one count but fewer than ten. The chain is built from TRBV27 and TRBJ1-5; TRBD1 is a possible D gene (5 bases). V was pared by 6 bases and J by 5 bases, with 14 bases between. The CDR3 sequence is 14 residues long. Germline values: CDR1 MNHEY, CDR2 SMNVEV (reference sequence). DNA of the CDR3: TGTGCCAGCAGCCCGAGACAGAGCGATCAGCCCCAGCATTTT. It yields the protein CASSPRQSDQPQHF.

This clonotype was recorded a few times. The chain is built from TRBV12-3 or TRBV12-4 and TRBJ2-1, with TRBD1 as a possible D gene (5 bases). V lost 5 bases to trimming and J lost 5 bases, with 10 bases between them. The CDR3 loop spans 13 amino acids. The CDR3 here is CASSQGRDNEQFF. CDR3 sequence (DNA): TGTGCCAGCAGTCAAGGCAGGGACAATGAGCAGTTCTTC.

The V gene is TRBV20-1, the J gene TRBJ2-7; TRBD1 agrees at 9 bases. The J segment lost 1 base and the V segment lost 0 bases, leaving 1 base of the junction unmatched. Germline CDR1 is DFQATT and CDR2 is SNEGSKA (reference sequence). This CDR3 comprises 14 residues. The DNA of the CDR3 is TGCAGTGCTAGAGAGGGGACAGGGTCCTACGAGCAGTACGTC. It specifies CSAREGTGSYEQYV.

This clonotype was detected only a few times. The CDR3 DNA is TGTGCCAGCAGTTTAAGCGGGGGAGACACAGATACGCAGTATTTT. This translates into CASSLSGGDTDTQYF. The chain employs TRBV7-6 and TRBJ2-3, with TRBD2 identical over 8 bases. The V gene end was trimmed by 6 bases and the J gene end by 2 bases; junction bases not matched to a gene: 7. The CDR3 length is 15 residues. Germline CDR1 SGHVS, CDR2 FNYEAQ.

The CDR3 region is CASSQGPGKYEQYF. In DNA form, the CDR3 reads TGTGCCAGCAGCCAAGGGCCAGGGAAGTACGAGCAGTACTTC. V usage is TRBV3-1 and J usage is TRBJ2-7, with D perhaps matching TRBD1 (5 bases). The germline V gene encodes CDR1 LGHDT and CDR2 YNNKEL (reference sequence). The V and J ends lost 1 base and 4 bases respectively, with 11 bases between them. The CDR3 covers 14 residues.

This sequence joins TRBV5-8 and TRBJ2-2, with 10 bases lining up with TRBD2. V dropped 0 bases and J dropped 3; count of bases not matched to a gene: 5. Per the germline V gene, CDR1 is SGHTS and CDR2 is YDEGEE. The CDR3 is 17 residues long. The CDR3: CASSLANSGRHTGELFF. The CDR3 bases are TGTGCCAGCAGCTTGGCCAATAGCGGGAGGCACACCGGGGAGCTGTTTTTT. The full variable domain, with the rest looked up from reference TRBV5-8 and TRBJ2-2, is EAGVTQSPTHLIKTRGQQATLRCSPISGHTSVYWYQQALGLGLQFLLWYDEGEERNRGNFPPRFSGRQFPNYSSELNVNALELEDSALYLCASSLANSGRHTGELFFGEGSRLTVL.

This clonotype was recorded at least ten times. The chain couples TRBV27 to TRBJ2-1; tentatively, D is TRBD2 (5 bases). CDR3 size: 13 residues. Germline CDR1 and CDR2: MNHEY and SMNVEV (reference sequence). V was cut by 10 bases and J by 3 bases, with 13 bases left in between. CDR3 sequence reads: CATPPSGYNEQFF. For the CDR3, the DNA is TGTGCCACCCCCCCGAGCGGCTACAATGAGCAGTTCTTC.

The J gene is TRBJ2-7, the V gene TRBV15, with D possibly being TRBD1 (6 bases). Germline loops: CDR1 LNHNV, CDR2 YYDKDF (reference sequence). The CDR3 sequence is 15 residues long. The ends were cut back, 0 bases at V and 5 bases at J, with 14 bases in the middle. This chain's CDR3 is CATSRDRQGLNEQYF. The DNA for the CDR3 is TGTGCCACCAGCAGAGATCGTCAGGGGCTGAACGAGCAGTACTTC.

This clonotype was found a few times. V usage is TRBV28 and J usage is TRBJ1-2, with 10 bases that match TRBD1. V lost 1 base to trimming and J lost 7 bases; unmatched junction nucleotides: 9. The length of the CDR3 is 16 residues. Germline lookup yields CDR1 MDHEN and CDR2 SYDVKM. CDR3 protein: CASSLSGTGDLGGYTF. DNA of the CDR3: TGTGCCAGCAGTTTATCTGGGACAGGGGATCTTGGTGGCTACACCTTC.